The 14 T cell receptor beta chains given below trace back to one sample, sequenced in a study of blood T cell repertoires in COVID-19. Some clones are missing from TCRdb's copy, which holds only in-frame ones; the method was immunoSEQ multiplex PCR. The table includes roughly 220,000 clones, 80% detected once. Sequenced sample: PBMCs or T cells enriched from blood (not recorded which). The receptor source for this set is a man aged 25-40 years with acute COVID-19.

The chain links TRBV20-1 to TRBJ1-1, with 7 bases matching TRBD1. The CDR3 sequence is 11 residues long. Germline loops: CDR1 DFQATT, CDR2 SNEGSKA (reference sequence). Trimming cost V 8 bases and J 3 bases; bases outside gene matches: 3. The CDR3 sequence is CSLDRHTEAFF. CDR3 nucleotide sequence: TGCAGTCTGGACAGGCACACTGAAGCTTTCTTT.

This chain connects TRBV10-1 to TRBJ2-5; 9 bases are a match to TRBD2. V was pared by 3 bases and J by 1 base, with 6 bases of the junction left unmatched. The CDR3 loop spans 16 amino acids. The germline gives CDR1 WNHNN, CDR2 SYGVQD (reference sequence). CDR3 in amino acids: CASSDPGSGGQETQYF. The CDR3 DNA sequence: TGCGCCAGCAGTGACCCGGGTAGCGGGGGCCAAGAGACCCAGTACTTC.

The CDR3 coding sequence is TGCGCCAGCAGCCCTAATTCCCCGGCAACTAATGAAAAACTGTTTTTT. This sequence encodes CASSPNSPATNEKLFF. The V and J genes are TRBV5-1 and TRBJ1-4, with D hard to call. V lost 4 bases and J 0 bases, leaving 13 bases between the germline ends. Germline CDR1 reads SGHRS; CDR2 reads YFSETQ. The CDR3 runs 16 residues.

The rearrangement uses TRBV19 and TRBJ1-5; 8 nucleotides match TRBD1. From germline, CDR1 is LNHDA and CDR2 SQIVND (reference sequence). V was pared by 8 bases and J by 4 bases, with 10 bases of the junction left unmatched. The CDR3 runs to 15 residues. The CDR3 spells CASATGTGNNQPQHF. CDR3 coding DNA: TGTGCCAGTGCCACCGGGACAGGTAATAATCAGCCCCAGCATTTT.

The gene calls are TRBV7-2 and TRBJ2-1; TRBD1 aligns across 7 bases. The CDR3 runs to 15 residues. Germline V lookup: CDR1 SGHTA, CDR2 FQGNSA. Germline trimming cut 5 bases from V and 1 base from J; bases unmatched to any gene: 5. The CDR3 sequence: CASSPDRSSYNEQFF. In DNA form, the CDR3 reads TGTGCCAGCAGCCCGGACAGGAGTTCCTACAATGAGCAGTTCTTC.

The chain uses TRBV4-2 and TRBJ2-3, with 8 positions matching TRBD2. J lost 5 bases, V lost 1 base, and 11 bases had no gene match. Germline values: CDR1 LGHNA, CDR2 YNFKEQ. This CDR3 comprises 17 residues. CDR3 loop: CASSQVQGGGSLDTQYF. As DNA, the CDR3 is TGTGCCAGCAGCCAAGTGCAAGGCGGGGGGAGTTTAGATACGCAGTATTTT.

A few counts support this clone. This CDR3 is CASSIGWTENTEAFF. CDR3 bases: TGTGCCAGTAGTATAGGGTGGACAGAGAACACTGAAGCTTTCTTT. The J gene is TRBJ1-1, the V gene TRBV19; D perhaps matches TRBD1 (6 bases). Germline CDR1 and CDR2: LNHDA and SQIVND (reference sequence). The CDR3 covers 15 residues. Trimming removed 1 base from V and 1 base from J, with 10 bases in between.

V usage is TRBV5-1 and J usage is TRBJ1-1; no reliable D call. Germline CDR1 is SGHRS and CDR2 is YFSETQ. There are 15 residues in the CDR3. Trimming cost V 0 bases and J 0 bases, with 9 bases left between them. The CDR3 sequence is CASSLGHAMNTEAFF. DNA for the CDR3: TGCGCCAGCAGCTTGGGACATGCAATGAACACTGAAGCTTTCTTT.

This clone has a handful of counts. The V and J genes are TRBV5-4 and TRBJ2-7; TRBD2 might be the D (6 bases). Germline lookup yields CDR1 SGHNT and CDR2 YYREEE (reference sequence). This CDR3 spans 14 amino acids. V was shortened by 5 bases and J by 7 bases, with 19 bases between the two germline ends. The CDR3: CASSLSGLLREQYF. The CDR3 nucleotides read TGTGCCAGCAGTCTGTCAGGACTACTTCGAGAGCAGTACTTC. Together with reference TRBV5-4 and TRBJ2-7, the CDR3 gives the full variable domain: ETGVTQSPTHLIKTRGQQVTLRCSSQSGHNTVSWYQQALGQGPQFIFQYYREEENGRGNFPPRFSGLQFPNYSSELNVNALELDDSALYLCASSLSGLLREQYFGPGTRLTVT.

Concerning this clone itself: The same CDR3 arises from other DNA sequences in this sample as well. The chain employs TRBV15 and TRBJ2-5; the D gene is possibly TRBD1 (6 bases). Trimming stripped 3 bases from V and 2 bases from J, with 7 bases between. The CDR3 length is 13 residues. The germline gives CDR1 LNHNV, CDR2 YYDKDF (reference sequence). CDR3 in amino acids: CATSRDSQETQYF. CDR3 DNA sequence: TGTGCCACCAGCAGGGACAGTCAAGAGACCCAGTACTTC.

This clone was recorded a few times. V gene TRBV6-5 combines with J gene TRBJ2-7, with 7 bases identical to TRBD2. Looked up from germline, CDR1 is MNHEY and CDR2 is SVGAGI. The V segment lost 8 bases and the J segment 6 bases; nucleotides outside the gene matches: 13. The CDR3 extends over 14 amino acids. This CDR3 is CASYGEGHSLEQYF. The CDR3 DNA reads as TGTGCCAGCTATGGGGAGGGGCACTCGCTCGAGCAGTACTTC.

The rearrangement uses TRBV3-1 (or the pseudogene TRBV3-2) and TRBJ1-1, with 7 positions matching TRBD1. Trimming took 7 bases from V and 0 from J; bases not matched to a gene: 5. Germline CDR1 LGHDT, CDR2 YNNKEL (reference sequence). The CDR3 consists of 14 residues. This CDR3 is CASTWDSLNTEAFF. In DNA form, the CDR3 reads TGTGCCAGCACCTGGGACAGCCTGAACACTGAAGCTTTCTTT.

The chain links TRBV7-2 to TRBJ1-2; TRBD1 might be the D (5 bases). In germline, CDR1 is SGHTA, CDR2 FQGNSA. The CDR3 is made up of 11 amino acids. Trimming removed 5 bases at V and 8 bases at J, with 9 bases between. The CDR3 here is CASSPQEGYTF. Here the CDR3 DNA reads TGTGCCAGCAGCCCACAGGAAGGCTACACCTTC.

The chain has TRBV15 and TRBJ1-6; D ambiguous. The CDR3 totals 13 residues. The germline V and J ends were trimmed by 0 bases and 8 bases, with 5 bases remaining between them. Germline V gene data show CDR1 as LNHNV and CDR2 as YYDKDF (reference sequence). The CDR3 nucleotides are TGTGCCACCAGCAGAGAGAGCGATTCACCCCTCCACTTT. As protein: CATSRESDSPLHF.